Listed below are T cell receptor beta chains from one sample, sequenced in a study of cytomegalovirus exposure and HLA in healthy donors. Measured with immunoSEQ multiplex PCR; TCRdb has only the in-frame clones, and not every one. Among 100,000 to 150,000 clones, roughly 80% were seen once, and the ten largest hold 7.5% to 9.5%. The sequenced sample was PBMCs. The receptors stem from a man younger than 40 in good health and CMV-seropositive. Both conserved end residues are part of each CDR3. The D gene is left open where the match is weak. Clone size is shown for a subset of rows, as once, few, many or a class of expanded clone.

v_call,d_call,j_call,clone_size,cdr3_aa,cdr3_nt
TRBV11-3,.,TRBJ1-1,.,CASSFGEGTEAFF,TGTGCCAGCAGCTTCGGGGAAGGCACTGAAGCTTTCTTT
TRBV4-1,TRBD2,TRBJ2-3,few,CASSQDSSGGAYFIDTQYF,TGCGCCAGCAGCCAAGATTCCAGCGGGGGGGCCTATTTCATAGATACGCAGTATTTT
TRBV27,TRBD1,TRBJ2-7,.,CASKWDSSSSYEQYF,TGTGCCAGCAAATGGGACAGTTCAAGCTCCTACGAGCAGTACTTC
TRBV28,.,TRBJ1-2,.,CASSPPWGRSNYGYTF,TGTGCCAGCAGCCCCCCCTGGGGGAGGTCCAACTATGGCTACACCTTC
TRBV2,.,TRBJ2-4,.,CASSTRAGKRGSKNIQYF,TGTGCCAGCAGCACCCGGGCCGGGAAACGAGGATCCAAAAACATTCAGTACTTC
TRBV18,TRBD1,TRBJ1-1,.,CASSLRRDRVEAFF,TGTGCCAGCTCCCTCCGCCGGGACAGGGTTGAAGCTTTCTTT
TRBV5-6,.,TRBJ2-3,.,CASSLGWEVGTQYF,TGTGCCAGCAGCTTGGGGTGGGAGGTCGGTACGCAGTATTTT
TRBV10-3,TRBD2,TRBJ2-1,.,CAISESPVVTSGGANEQFF,TGTGCCATCAGTGAGTCTCCTGTCGTGACTAGCGGGGGGGCGAATGAGCAGTTCTTC
TRBV5-8,.,TRBJ1-6,.,CASSFYGTPYNSPLHF,TGTGCCAGCAGCTTCTACGGGACACCATATAATTCACCCCTCCACTTT
TRBV4-1,TRBD1,TRBJ2-6,few,CASSRGQPFSGANVLTF,TGCGCCAGCAGCAGGGGACAGCCTTTCTCTGGGGCCAACGTCCTGACTTTC
TRBV2,TRBD1,TRBJ2-7,.,CASSRDSSYEQYF,TGTGCCAGCAGTCGGGACAGCTCCTACGAGCAGTACTTC
TRBV7-6,.,TRBJ2-7,.,CASSLVLSRDEQYF,TGTGCCAGCAGCTTAGTACTCTCTCGGGACGAGCAGTACTTC
TRBV10-1,TRBD1,TRBJ1-4,.,CASSELQGNEKLFF,TGCGCCAGCAGTGAGTTACAGGGGAATGAAAAACTGTTTTTT
TRBV19,TRBD1,TRBJ1-5,.,CASSTPTGNQPQHF,TGTGCCAGTAGTACTCCGACAGGGAACCAGCCCCAGCATTTT
TRBV5-6,.,TRBJ1-6,.,CASSLITYNSPLHF,TGTGCCAGCAGCTTAATCACCTATAATTCACCCCTCCACTTT
TRBV2,TRBD1,TRBJ1-4,few,CASSERWTGISANEKLFF,TGTGCCAGCAGTGAAAGGTGGACAGGAATCTCTGCTAATGAAAAACTGTTTTTT
TRBV14,TRBD1,TRBJ2-7,.,CASSQRRGREYYEQYF,TGTGCCAGCAGCCAACGCAGGGGGCGGGAATACTACGAGCAGTACTTC
TRBV6-4,.,TRBJ1-1,.,CASSPSGVNTEAFF,TGTGCCAGCAGTCCCTCAGGGGTAAACACTGAAGCTTTCTTT
TRBV27,.,TRBJ2-1,.,CASSSPGEANNEQFF,TGTGCCAGCAGTTCCCCCGGCGAGGCAAACAATGAGCAGTTCTTC
TRBV27,.,TRBJ2-6,.,CASSSLGQLSGANVLTF,TGTGCCAGCAGTTCCCTAGGACAGCTCTCTGGGGCCAACGTCCTGACTTTC
TRBV2,TRBD1,TRBJ1-2,.,CASSEETGVFEGYTF,TGTGCCAGCAGTGAGGAGACAGGGGTGTTTGAGGGCTACACCTTC
TRBV4-1,.,TRBJ1-1,.,CASSQEDLENTEAFF,TGCGCCAGCAGCCAAGAGGACTTGGAGAACACTGAAGCTTTCTTT
TRBV4-2,.,TRBJ2-7,.,CASSQATGTTYEQYF,TGTGCCAGCAGCCAAGCGACAGGTACGACCTACGAGCAGTACTTC
TRBV2,.,TRBJ1-4,.,CASGLLVNEKLFF,TGTGCCAGCGGGCTCCTGGTGAATGAAAAACTGTTTTTT
TRBV9,.,TRBJ2-7,.,CASSAYPTGTLYEQYF,TGTGCCAGCAGCGCATACCCGACAGGAACATTGTACGAGCAGTACTTC
TRBV6-1,.,TRBJ1-2,.,CAITDSYYGYTF,TGTGCCATCACGGACAGCTACTATGGCTACACCTTC